The rows below give T cell receptor beta chains drawn from one sample of a study of blood T cell repertoires in COVID-19. Method: immunoSEQ multiplex PCR; TCRdb's copy keeps in-frame clones and lacks some. In the table there are roughly 200,000 clones, around 89% of which are singletons. Sequenced material: peripheral blood. These TCRs come from an older man with acute or convalescent COVID-19. CDR3s include the opening cysteine and the closing phenylalanine or tryptophan. Fields, in order: CDR3 DNA, CDR3 protein, D gene, clone size, J gene, V gene. D genes are given only for firm matches. The listing skips clone size in some rows; elsewhere it reads once, few, many or a size class.

TGTGCCAGCAGCCAAGGACTTCAAGAGACCCAGTACTTC | CASSQGLQETQYF | NA | NA | TRBJ2-5 | TRBV3-1/TRBV3-2
TGTGCCAGCAGTTTCCGGGACACCTATGGCTACACCTTC | CASSFRDTYGYTF | NA | few | TRBJ1-2 | TRBV6-5
TGTGCCAGCAGCCCCTACCAGGCTGGAAACACCATATATTTT | CASSPYQAGNTIYF | NA | NA | TRBJ1-3 | TRBV3-1/TRBV3-2
TGTGCCAGCAGCCCTTCGCAGGGGGCAAGTTCACCCCTCCACTTT | CASSPSQGASSPLHF | TRBD1 | NA | TRBJ1-6 | TRBV3-1/TRBV3-2
TGTGCCAGCAGCATAGGACAGTTTAGCAATCAGCCCCAGCATTTT | CASSIGQFSNQPQHF | NA | NA | TRBJ1-5 | TRBV5-6
TGTGCCAGCAGTTTATCATCAGGGGGCAGGGCTAGTAGACAGACCCAGTACTTC | CASSLSSGGRASRQTQYF | TRBD1 | NA | TRBJ2-5 | TRBV27
TGTGCCAGTATAGGAGTGGTCTGGATGGGTGGCGGGAGGTCGTGGGATACGCAGTATTTT | CASIGVVWMGGGRSWDTQYF | TRBD2 | NA | TRBJ2-3 | TRBV19
TGTGCCAGCAGCGAGCGACTAGGGGATACGCAGTATTTT | CASSERLGDTQYF | NA | NA | TRBJ2-3 | TRBV7-2
TGTGCCAGCAGTTTCGCAGGGGCGTCAAGTTTCTATGGCTACACCTTC | CASSFAGASSFYGYTF | NA | NA | TRBJ1-2 | TRBV2
TGTGCCAGCAGTTCAACCCGTGGTACGGGACAGGGGGTTGAAGCTTTCTTT | CASSSTRGTGQGVEAFF | TRBD1 | NA | TRBJ1-1 | TRBV27
TGTGCCAGTGGCACGTGGGGGCAGTCGAACTATGGCTACACCTTC | CASGTWGQSNYGYTF | NA | NA | TRBJ1-2 | TRBV19
TGTGCCAGTAGTATAGAACGAGCAGGCGACTATGGCTACACCTTC | CASSIERAGDYGYTF | NA | NA | TRBJ1-2 | TRBV19
TGTGCCAGCAGCAAGACAGGGGTAGGAACCTACGAGCAGTACTTC | CASSKTGVGTYEQYF | TRBD1 | NA | TRBJ2-7 | TRBV5-6
TGTGCCAGCAGTGAGAGTGTTGGCTATGGCTACACCTTC | CASSESVGYGYTF | NA | NA | TRBJ1-2 | TRBV2
TGTGCCAGCAGACCTTGGGGGGGAGGGTTCGACGAGCAGTACTTC | CASRPWGGGFDEQYF | TRBD2 | NA | TRBJ2-7 | TRBV27
TGTGCCAGCAGCGCGCTAGCGGGAGGGCCAGTGCCTTACAATGAGCAGTTCTTC | CASSALAGGPVPYNEQFF | TRBD2 | once | TRBJ2-1 | TRBV9
TGTGCCAGCAGTGCGCTACAGGGGATGAGCTCCTACGAGCAGTACTTC | CASSALQGMSSYEQYF | TRBD1 | NA | TRBJ2-7 | TRBV27
TGTGCCAGCTCAGTAGGAACGGGTCAGCCCCAGCATTTT | CASSVGTGQPQHF | NA | NA | TRBJ1-5 | TRBV18
TGTGCCAGCAGCTTCGATACCCTAGGGGGCTCTGGAAACACCATATATTTT | CASSFDTLGGSGNTIYF | NA | NA | TRBJ1-3 | TRBV9
TGTGCCAGCAGCGTAGTCGGGTTGAACACTGAAGCTTTCTTT | CASSVVGLNTEAFF | NA | NA | TRBJ1-1 | TRBV9
TGTGCCAGCTCACCAGGCCCCTACGAGCAGTACTTC | CASSPGPYEQYF | NA | NA | TRBJ2-7 | TRBV18
TGTGCCAGTAGTATAATCCAGGCGGGCTCACCCCTCCACTTT | CASSIIQAGSPLHF | NA | NA | TRBJ1-6 | TRBV19
TGTGCCACCAGCAGTGGCTTTGGCAGGGACTATGGCTACACCTTC | CATSSGFGRDYGYTF | NA | once | TRBJ1-2 | TRBV15
TGTGCCATCAGGGCGGGACCACAGTCGGATACGCAGTATTTT | CAIRAGPQSDTQYF | NA | NA | TRBJ2-3 | TRBV10-3
TGTGCCTGGGGGGGGACAGGGGGCTCGAGCGCTTTCTTT | CAWGGTGGSSAFF | TRBD1 | NA | TRBJ1-1 | TRBV30
TGTGCCAGCCGGGATTTTCCCGCTGAAGCTTTCTTT | CASRDFPAEAFF | NA | once | TRBJ1-1 | TRBV2
TGTGCCAGCAGCCCTAGCACCAATCAGCCCCAGCATTTT | CASSPSTNQPQHF | NA | NA | TRBJ1-5 | TRBV4-2
TGTGCCAGTACCCCGGGGGGGCCCCCGGGCGAGCAGTACTTC | CASTPGGPPGEQYF | TRBD2 | NA | TRBJ2-7 | TRBV19
TGTGCCAGCAGCCTAGGACAGGGCTATCAGCCCCAGCATTTT | CASSLGQGYQPQHF | TRBD1 | NA | TRBJ1-5 | TRBV7-2
TGTGCCAGCAGCCCCAACCTAGGGGCAAACTATGGCTACACCTTC | CASSPNLGANYGYTF | NA | NA | TRBJ1-2 | TRBV3-1/TRBV3-2
TGTGCCAGCAGCCGCCTGCAGGGGGGTGAGACCCAGTACTTC | CASSRLQGGETQYF | NA | NA | TRBJ2-5 | TRBV6-5
TGTGCCAGCAGCGTAGGGAGGCAGTCTAATGAAAAACTGTTTTTT | CASSVGRQSNEKLFF | NA | NA | TRBJ1-4 | TRBV9
TGTGCCAGCAGTTTTAACGCGGGGACTGAAGCTTTCTTT | CASSFNAGTEAFF | NA | few | TRBJ1-1 | TRBV12-3/TRBV12-4
TGTGCCAGTAGTATACCAGGGCGGTACTCAGCGAACACCTTC | CASSIPGRYSANTF | NA | few | TRBJ1-2 | TRBV19
TGCGCCAGCAGCAACCCTGGACAGGGAGGAGAAAAACTGTTTTTT | CASSNPGQGGEKLFF | TRBD1 | NA | TRBJ1-4 | TRBV5-1
TGCGCCAGCAGCCAAGATCCCAGCGGGAGAATGGAGACCCAGTACTTC | CASSQDPSGRMETQYF | TRBD2 | NA | TRBJ2-5 | TRBV4-1
TGTGCCAGCAGACAGGGTGGGTTTGGGAATTCACCCCTCCACTTT | CASRQGGFGNSPLHF | NA | once | TRBJ1-6 | TRBV27
TGTGCCAGCAGCCCATTAGCAGGGGACAATCAGCCCCAGCATTTT | CASSPLAGDNQPQHF | NA | once | TRBJ1-5 | TRBV7-2
TGTGCCAGCAGCCAAGCACCAGGGACAGCTTTCTCCTACGAGCAGTACTTC | CASSQAPGTAFSYEQYF | TRBD1 | NA | TRBJ2-7 | TRBV3-1/TRBV3-2
TGCAGCGCGCACAGGGCTGCAGAGACCCAGTACTTC | CSAHRAAETQYF | NA | NA | TRBJ2-5 | TRBV29-1